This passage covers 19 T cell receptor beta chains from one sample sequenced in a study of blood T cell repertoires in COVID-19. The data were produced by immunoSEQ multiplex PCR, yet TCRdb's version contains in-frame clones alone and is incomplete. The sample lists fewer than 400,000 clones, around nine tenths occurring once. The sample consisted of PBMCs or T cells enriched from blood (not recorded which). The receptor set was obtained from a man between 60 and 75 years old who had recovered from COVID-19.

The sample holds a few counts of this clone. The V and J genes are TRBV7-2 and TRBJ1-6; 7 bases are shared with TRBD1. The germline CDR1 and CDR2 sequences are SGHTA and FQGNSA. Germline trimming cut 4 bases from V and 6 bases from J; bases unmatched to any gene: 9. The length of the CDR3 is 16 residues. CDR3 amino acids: CASSSPGGIGNSPLHF. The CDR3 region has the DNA TGTGCCAGCAGCTCACCAGGGGGGATAGGTAATTCACCCCTCCACTTT.

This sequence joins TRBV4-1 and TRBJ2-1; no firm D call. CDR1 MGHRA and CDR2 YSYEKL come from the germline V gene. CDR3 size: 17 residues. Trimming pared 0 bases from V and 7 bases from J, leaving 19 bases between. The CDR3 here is CASSQDGAARWNNEQFF. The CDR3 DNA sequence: TGCGCCAGCAGCCAAGATGGAGCAGCGCGTTGGAATAATGAGCAGTTCTTC.

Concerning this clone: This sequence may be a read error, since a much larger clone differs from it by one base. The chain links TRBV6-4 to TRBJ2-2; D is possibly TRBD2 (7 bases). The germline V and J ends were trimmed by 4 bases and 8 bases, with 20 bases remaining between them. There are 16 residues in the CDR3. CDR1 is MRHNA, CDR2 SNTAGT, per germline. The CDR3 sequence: CASSGEGGAGAGELFF. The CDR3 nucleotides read TGTGCCAGCAGTGGCGAGGGGGGGGCCGGAGCGGGGGAGCTGTTTTTT.

The chain's CDR3 is CASSKLDTTSYEQYF. In DNA, the CDR3 is TGTGCCAGCAGCAAGCTTGACACAACCTCCTACGAGCAGTACTTC. The chain couples TRBV9 to TRBJ2-7; D ambiguous. V gave up 4 bases and J gave up 0 bases, with 14 bases separating them. CDR1 is SGDLS, CDR2 YYNGEE, per germline. This CDR3 contains 15 residues.

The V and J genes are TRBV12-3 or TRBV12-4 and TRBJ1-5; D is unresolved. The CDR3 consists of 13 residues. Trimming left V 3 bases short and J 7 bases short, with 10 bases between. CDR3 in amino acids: CASSFNGGQPQHF. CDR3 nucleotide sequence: TGTGCCAGCAGTTTCAATGGCGGGCAGCCCCAGCATTTT.

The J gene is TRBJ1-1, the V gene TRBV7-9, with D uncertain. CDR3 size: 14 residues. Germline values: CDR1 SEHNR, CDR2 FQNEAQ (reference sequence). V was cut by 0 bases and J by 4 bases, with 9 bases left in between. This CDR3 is CASSLALAVTEAFF. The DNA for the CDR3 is TGTGCCAGCAGCTTAGCGTTGGCGGTCACTGAAGCTTTCTTT.

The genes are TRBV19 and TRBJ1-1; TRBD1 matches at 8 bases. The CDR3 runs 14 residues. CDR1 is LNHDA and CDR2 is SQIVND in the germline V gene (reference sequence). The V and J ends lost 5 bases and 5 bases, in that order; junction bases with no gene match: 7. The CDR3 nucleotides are TGTGCCAGTAGTCCTCAGGGGGCAGGGACTGAAGCTTTCTTT. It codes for CASSPQGAGTEAFF.

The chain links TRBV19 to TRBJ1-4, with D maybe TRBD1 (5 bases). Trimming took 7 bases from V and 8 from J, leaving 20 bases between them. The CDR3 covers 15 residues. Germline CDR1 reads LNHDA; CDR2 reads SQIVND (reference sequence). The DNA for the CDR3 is TGTGCCAGTAACGGAGCTTCGGAGGGGTCGGAAAAACTGTTTTTT. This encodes CASNGASEGSEKLFF.

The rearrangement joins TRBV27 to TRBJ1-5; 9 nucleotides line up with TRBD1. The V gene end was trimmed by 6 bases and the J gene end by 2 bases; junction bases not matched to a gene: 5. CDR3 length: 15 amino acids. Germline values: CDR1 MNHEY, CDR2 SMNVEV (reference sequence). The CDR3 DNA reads TGTGCCAGCAGATCGACAGGGGGTCGCAATCAGCCCCAGCATTTT. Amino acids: CASRSTGGRNQPQHF.

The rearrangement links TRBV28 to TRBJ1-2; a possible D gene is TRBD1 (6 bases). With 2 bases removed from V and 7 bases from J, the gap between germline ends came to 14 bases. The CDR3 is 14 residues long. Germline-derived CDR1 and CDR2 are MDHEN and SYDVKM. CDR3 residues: CASSLGGARRGYTF. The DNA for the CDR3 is TGTGCCAGCAGTTTAGGGGGGGCGCGTCGTGGCTACACCTTC.

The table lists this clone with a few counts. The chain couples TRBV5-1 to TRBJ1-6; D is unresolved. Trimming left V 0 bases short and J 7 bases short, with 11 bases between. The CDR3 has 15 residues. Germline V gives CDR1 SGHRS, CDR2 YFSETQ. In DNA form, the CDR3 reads TGCGCCAGCAGCTTGGAAATCCGAGGGAATTCACCCCTCCACTTT. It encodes CASSLEIRGNSPLHF.

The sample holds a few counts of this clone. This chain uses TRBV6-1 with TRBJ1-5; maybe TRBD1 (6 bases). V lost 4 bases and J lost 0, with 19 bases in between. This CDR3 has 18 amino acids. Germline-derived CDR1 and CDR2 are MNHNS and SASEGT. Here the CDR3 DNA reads TGTGCCAGCAGTGCCCTTTACTTCGGGACAAATAGCAATCAGCCCCAGCATTTT. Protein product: CASSALYFGTNSNQPQHF.

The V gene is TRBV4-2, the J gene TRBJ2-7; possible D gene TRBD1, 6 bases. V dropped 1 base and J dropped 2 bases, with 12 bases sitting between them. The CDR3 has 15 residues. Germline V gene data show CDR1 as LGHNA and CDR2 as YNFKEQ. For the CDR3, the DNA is TGTGCCAGCAGCCAAGGTACTACAGGGACCTACGAGCAGTACTTC. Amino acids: CASSQGTTGTYEQYF.

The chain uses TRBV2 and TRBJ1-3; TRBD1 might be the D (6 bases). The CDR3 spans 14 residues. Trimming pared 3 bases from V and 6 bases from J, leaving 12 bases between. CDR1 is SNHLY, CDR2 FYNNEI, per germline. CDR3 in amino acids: CASSEGALKNTIYF. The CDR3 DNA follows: TGTGCCAGCAGTGAGGGGGCGCTGAAAAACACCATATATTTT.

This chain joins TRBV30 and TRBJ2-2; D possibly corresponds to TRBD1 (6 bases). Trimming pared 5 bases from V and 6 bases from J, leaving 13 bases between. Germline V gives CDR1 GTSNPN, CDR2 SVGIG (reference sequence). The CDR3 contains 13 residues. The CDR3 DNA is TGTGCCTGGCGACAGGACCGGCCCGGGGAGCTGTTTTTT. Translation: CAWRQDRPGELFF.

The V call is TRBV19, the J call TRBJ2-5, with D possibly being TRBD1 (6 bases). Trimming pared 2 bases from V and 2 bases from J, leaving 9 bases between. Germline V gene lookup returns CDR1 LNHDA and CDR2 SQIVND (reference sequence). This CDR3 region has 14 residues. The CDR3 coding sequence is TGTGCCAGTAGTATACAGGGGCGGCAAGAGACCCAGTACTTC. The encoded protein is CASSIQGRQETQYF.

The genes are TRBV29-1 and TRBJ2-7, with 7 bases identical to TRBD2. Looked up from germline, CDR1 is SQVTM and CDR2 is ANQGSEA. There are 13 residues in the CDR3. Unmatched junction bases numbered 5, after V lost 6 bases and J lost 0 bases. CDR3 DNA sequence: TGCAGCGTCCGTGGACTAGACTCCTACGAGCAGTACTTC. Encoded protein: CSVRGLDSYEQYF.

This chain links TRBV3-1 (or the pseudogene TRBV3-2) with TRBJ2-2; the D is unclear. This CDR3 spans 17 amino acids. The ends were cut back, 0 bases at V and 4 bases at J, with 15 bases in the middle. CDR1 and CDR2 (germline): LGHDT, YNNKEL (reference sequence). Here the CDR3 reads CASSQDMRNASTGELFF. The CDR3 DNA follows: TGTGCCAGCAGCCAAGATATGAGGAATGCGAGCACCGGGGAGCTGTTTTTT.

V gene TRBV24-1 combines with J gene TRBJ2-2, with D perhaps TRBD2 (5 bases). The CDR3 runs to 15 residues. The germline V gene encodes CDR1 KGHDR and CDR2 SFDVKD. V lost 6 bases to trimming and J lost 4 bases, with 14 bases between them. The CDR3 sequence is CATSTPGGSTGELFF. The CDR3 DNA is TGTGCCACCAGTACACCCGGAGGTAGCACCGGGGAGCTGTTTTTT.